This T cell receptor (beta chain) was sequenced for a study of T cell responses to AZD1222 COVID-19 vaccine. Findings of the study overall: Sampling that yielded the repertoires occurred only after the peak T cell response.

Details on this clone: Its specificity is not known.

The data were produced by immunoSEQ multiplex PCR, yet TCRdb's version contains in-frame clones alone and is incomplete. The repertoire holds 110,000 to 150,000 clones, with approximately 86% as singletons. V was trimmed by 5 bases and J by 0 bases, leaving 8 bases between them. CDR3 length: 13 residues. Germline CDR1 reads SGHRS; CDR2 reads YFSETQ. The sample consisted of peripheral blood, taken on day 0 of AZD1222 vaccination. The receptor was isolated from an adult in good health. J is TRBJ1-1 and V is TRBV5-1; D unresolved. The chain's CDR3 is CASSSAMNTEAFF. CDR3 in DNA: TGCGCCAGCAGTTCGGCCATGAACACTGAAGCTTTCTTT.